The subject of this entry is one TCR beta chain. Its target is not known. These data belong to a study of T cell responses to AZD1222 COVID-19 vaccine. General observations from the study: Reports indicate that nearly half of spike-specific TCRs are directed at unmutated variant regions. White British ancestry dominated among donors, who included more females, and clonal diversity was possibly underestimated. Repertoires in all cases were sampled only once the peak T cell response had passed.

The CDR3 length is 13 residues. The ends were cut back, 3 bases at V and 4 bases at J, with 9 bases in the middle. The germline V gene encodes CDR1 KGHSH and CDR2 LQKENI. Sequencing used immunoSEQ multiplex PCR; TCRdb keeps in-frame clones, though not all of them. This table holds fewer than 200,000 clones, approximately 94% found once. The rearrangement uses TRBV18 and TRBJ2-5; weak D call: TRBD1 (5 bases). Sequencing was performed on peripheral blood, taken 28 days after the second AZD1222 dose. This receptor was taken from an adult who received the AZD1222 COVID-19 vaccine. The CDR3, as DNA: TGTGCCAGCTCACCGGGGCAGTTAGAGACCCAGTACTTC. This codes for CASSPGQLETQYF.